The T cell receptor (beta chain) under discussion was sequenced for a study of blood T cell repertoires in COVID-19. Overall study: The United States, Italy and Spain supplied acute and convalescent COVID-19 samples.

Authors' processing steps: Estimated nucleated cell counts came from reference gene primer amplification. Here immunoSEQ multiplex PCR was the method, and the copy in TCRdb shows in-frame clones only, minus some. V and J calls and clone size come straight from that table; D and trimming were deduced from the DNA. The repertoire consists of around 200,000 clones, with 80% to 85% occurring once and the leading ten covering under 3%. Germline CDR1 is SNHLY and CDR2 is FYNNEI. The CDR3 runs 15 residues. Trimming cost V 6 bases and J 4 bases; bases outside gene matches: 7. Sequencing was done on a sample of peripheral blood. The chain couples TRBV2 to TRBJ2-3; 10 bases map to TRBD2. The sequence came from a human donor with acute or convalescent COVID-19. The donor label of this sample is uncertain. The CDR3 here is CASRALAGLADTQYF. The CDR3 DNA reads TGTGCCAGCAGGGCACTAGCGGGGTTGGCAGATACGCAGTATTTT.